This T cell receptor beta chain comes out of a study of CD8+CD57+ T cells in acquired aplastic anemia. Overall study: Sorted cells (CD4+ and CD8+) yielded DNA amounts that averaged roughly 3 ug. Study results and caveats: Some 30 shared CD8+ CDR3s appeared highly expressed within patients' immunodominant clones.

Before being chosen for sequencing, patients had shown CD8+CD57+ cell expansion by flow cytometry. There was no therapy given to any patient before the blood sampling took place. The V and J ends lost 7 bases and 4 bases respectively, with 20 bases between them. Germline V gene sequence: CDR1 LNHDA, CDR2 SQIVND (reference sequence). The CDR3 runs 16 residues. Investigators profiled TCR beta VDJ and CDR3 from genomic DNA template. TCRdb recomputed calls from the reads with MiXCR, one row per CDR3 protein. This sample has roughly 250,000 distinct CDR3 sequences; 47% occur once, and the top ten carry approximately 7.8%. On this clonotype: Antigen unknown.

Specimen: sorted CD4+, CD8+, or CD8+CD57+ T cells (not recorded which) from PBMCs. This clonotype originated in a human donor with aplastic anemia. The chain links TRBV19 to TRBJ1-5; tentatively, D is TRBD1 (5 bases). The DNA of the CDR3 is TGTGCCAGTACACCGATGGGGCAGGGCCTAAATCAGCCCCAGCATTTT. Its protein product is CASTPMGQGLNQPQHF. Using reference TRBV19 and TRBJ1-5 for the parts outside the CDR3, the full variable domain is DGGITQSPKYLFRKEGQNVTLSCEQNLNHDAMYWYRQDPGQGLRLIYYSQIVNDFQKGDIAEGYSVSREKKESFPLTVTSAQKNPTAFYLCASTPMGQGLNQPQHFGDGTRLSIL.